These T cell receptor beta chains were read from a single sample in a study of cytomegalovirus exposure and HLA in healthy donors. The protocol was immunoSEQ multiplex PCR, while the TCRdb copy is restricted to in-frame clones and leaves out a portion. The sample lists 150,000 or so clones; 65% to 85% were seen once. The source material was PBMCs. All receptors come from a woman aged 35 to 49 in good health and CMV-seropositive. CDR3s include the opening cysteine and the closing phenylalanine or tryptophan. The D gene is left open where the match is weak. Part of the rows lack a size; the others show once, few, many or a class for expanded clones.

v_call: TRBV10-3
j_call: TRBJ2-1
clone_size: -
d_call: -
cdr3_aa: CAISGLPFNEQFF
cdr3_nt: TGTGCCATCAGTGGACTACCTTTCAATGAGCAGTTCTTC

v_call: TRBV4-2
j_call: TRBJ2-6
clone_size: few
d_call: -
cdr3_aa: CASSQAETASGANVLTF
cdr3_nt: TGTGCCAGCAGCCAAGCTGAGACTGCGTCTGGGGCCAACGTCCTGACTTTC

v_call: TRBV7-3
j_call: TRBJ2-1
clone_size: -
d_call: TRBD2
cdr3_aa: CASSPPGTSGRLFF
cdr3_nt: TGTGCCAGCAGCCCCCCCGGGACTAGCGGGAGACTGTTCTTC

v_call: TRBV19
j_call: TRBJ2-2
clone_size: -
d_call: TRBD1
cdr3_aa: CASSPRDRDTGELFF
cdr3_nt: TGTGCCAGTAGTCCCCGGGACAGGGACACCGGGGAGCTGTTTTTT

v_call: TRBV27
j_call: TRBJ2-7
clone_size: -
d_call: -
cdr3_aa: CASSLGGSGSYEQYF
cdr3_nt: TGTGCCAGCAGTTTAGGTGGGAGTGGCTCCTACGAGCAGTACTTC

v_call: TRBV2
j_call: TRBJ2-3
clone_size: -
d_call: TRBD2
cdr3_aa: CASSERGGTQYF
cdr3_nt: TGTGCCAGCAGCGAACGGGGGGGTACGCAGTATTTT

v_call: TRBV5-1
j_call: TRBJ2-7
clone_size: -
d_call: TRBD1
cdr3_aa: CASSPSGTGIGEQYF
cdr3_nt: TGCGCCAGCAGTCCGTCCGGGACAGGGATCGGCGAGCAGTACTTC

v_call: TRBV2
j_call: TRBJ2-1
clone_size: -
d_call: -
cdr3_aa: CAGRGVTNEQFF
cdr3_nt: TGTGCCGGCCGGGGAGTGACGAATGAGCAGTTCTTC

v_call: TRBV6-5
j_call: TRBJ1-2
clone_size: -
d_call: -
cdr3_aa: CASSYSSFYGYTF
cdr3_nt: TGTGCCAGCAGTTACTCGTCCTTCTATGGCTACACCTTC

v_call: TRBV7-8
j_call: TRBJ2-7
clone_size: -
d_call: TRBD2
cdr3_aa: CASSPGLAGVSYEQYF
cdr3_nt: TGTGCCAGCAGCCCAGGACTAGCGGGAGTTTCCTACGAGCAGTACTTC

v_call: TRBV6-5
j_call: TRBJ1-1
clone_size: few
d_call: -
cdr3_aa: CASSYSGGAEAFF
cdr3_nt: TGTGCCAGCAGTTACTCGGGGGGGGCTGAAGCTTTCTTT

v_call: TRBV9
j_call: TRBJ2-1
clone_size: -
d_call: TRBD2
cdr3_aa: CASSGTSGNSYNEQFF
cdr3_nt: TGTGCCAGCAGCGGGACTAGCGGGAACTCCTACAATGAGCAGTTCTTC

v_call: TRBV9
j_call: TRBJ1-6
clone_size: -
d_call: -
cdr3_aa: CASSVGTGGAPLHF
cdr3_nt: TGTGCCAGCAGCGTAGGAACGGGAGGAGCACCCCTCCACTTT

v_call: TRBV6-5
j_call: TRBJ2-2
clone_size: -
d_call: -
cdr3_aa: CASSSTGGELFF
cdr3_nt: TGTGCCAGCAGCTCGACGGGCGGGGAGCTGTTTTTT

v_call: TRBV6-5
j_call: TRBJ1-2
clone_size: -
d_call: -
cdr3_aa: CASSPFHGGGYTF
cdr3_nt: TGTGCCAGCAGTCCCTTTCACGGGGGGGGCTACACCTTC

v_call: TRBV19
j_call: TRBJ2-7
clone_size: -
d_call: -
cdr3_aa: CASSQFFSTVSSAEQYF
cdr3_nt: TGTGCCAGTAGTCAGTTTTTTTCGACAGTAAGTTCGGCCGAGCAGTACTTC

v_call: TRBV19
j_call: TRBJ1-5
clone_size: -
d_call: -
cdr3_aa: CASSTRDINNQPQHF
cdr3_nt: TGTGCCAGTAGTACCAGGGACATAAACAATCAGCCCCAGCATTTT

v_call: TRBV2
j_call: TRBJ2-2
clone_size: once
d_call: TRBD1
cdr3_aa: CASRRGLLNTGELFF
cdr3_nt: TGTGCCAGCAGGAGGGGGCTACTGAACACCGGGGAGCTGTTTTTT

v_call: TRBV5-6
j_call: TRBJ2-2
clone_size: once
d_call: TRBD2
cdr3_aa: CASSLPGLAGDTGELFF
cdr3_nt: TGTGCCAGCAGCTTGCCCGGACTAGCGGGAGACACCGGGGAGCTGTTTTTT

v_call: TRBV5-1
j_call: TRBJ2-7
clone_size: once
d_call: TRBD2
cdr3_aa: CASSSGTSGTYEQYF
cdr3_nt: TGCGCCAGCAGCTCCGGGACTAGCGGGACTTACGAGCAGTACTTC

v_call: TRBV5-1
j_call: TRBJ2-7
clone_size: -
d_call: TRBD2
cdr3_aa: CASSLTSGRSSYEQYF
cdr3_nt: TGCGCCAGCAGCTTGACTAGCGGGAGGAGCTCCTACGAGCAGTACTTC

v_call: TRBV6-1
j_call: TRBJ1-1
clone_size: -
d_call: -
cdr3_aa: CASSEGGGLGNTEAFF
cdr3_nt: TGTGCCAGCAGTGAAGGGGGGGGCCTTGGAAACACTGAAGCTTTCTTT

v_call: TRBV29-1
j_call: TRBJ2-2
clone_size: -
d_call: TRBD2
cdr3_aa: CSVGTSGRLGTGELFF
cdr3_nt: TGCAGCGTAGGGACTAGCGGGAGGTTAGGCACCGGGGAGCTGTTTTTT

v_call: TRBV7-8
j_call: TRBJ2-3
clone_size: few
d_call: -
cdr3_aa: CASSPWSTRPDTQYF
cdr3_nt: TGTGCCAGCAGCCCCTGGAGTACGAGGCCGGATACGCAGTATTTT

v_call: TRBV9
j_call: TRBJ2-2
clone_size: -
d_call: TRBD1
cdr3_aa: CASSPVDRGLGTGELFF
cdr3_nt: TGTGCCAGCAGCCCAGTCGACAGGGGGCTGGGCACCGGGGAGCTGTTTTTT

v_call: TRBV6-1
j_call: TRBJ1-5
clone_size: -
d_call: -
cdr3_aa: CASSDSLAGAANNQPQHF
cdr3_nt: TGTGCCAGCAGTGATTCGTTGGCAGGGGCGGCCAACAATCAGCCCCAGCATTTT

v_call: TRBV18
j_call: TRBJ2-1
clone_size: -
d_call: -
cdr3_aa: CASSPAAPIGKYEQFF
cdr3_nt: TGTGCCAGCTCACCAGCCGCCCCCATCGGTAAATACGAGCAGTTCTTC

v_call: TRBV5-8
j_call: TRBJ2-7
clone_size: few
d_call: TRBD1
cdr3_aa: CASRGGQGRGEQYF
cdr3_nt: TGTGCCAGCCGAGGAGGACAGGGACGAGGCGAGCAGTACTTC

v_call: TRBV19
j_call: TRBJ2-5
clone_size: -
d_call: TRBD2
cdr3_aa: CASSMAGLAGVETQYF
cdr3_nt: TGTGCCAGTAGTATGGCTGGACTAGCGGGAGTTGAGACCCAGTACTTC

v_call: TRBV19
j_call: TRBJ2-5
clone_size: -
d_call: -
cdr3_aa: CASSYTGQETQYF
cdr3_nt: TGTGCCAGTAGTTACACAGGGCAAGAGACCCAGTACTTC

v_call: TRBV18
j_call: TRBJ2-6
clone_size: few
d_call: -
cdr3_aa: CASSPPGLSGANVLTF
cdr3_nt: TGTGCCAGCTCACCACCGGGGCTCTCTGGGGCCAACGTCCTGACTTTC

v_call: TRBV6-6
j_call: TRBJ1-5
clone_size: -
d_call: TRBD1
cdr3_aa: CASSRQGNSNQPQHF
cdr3_nt: TGTGCCAGCAGCCGACAGGGCAATAGCAATCAGCCCCAGCATTTT

v_call: TRBV21-1
j_call: TRBJ1-1
clone_size: -
d_call: -
cdr3_aa: CASSGEDRGLRCTEAFF
cdr3_nt: TGTGCCAGCAGCGGGGAAGACAGGGGGCTAAGGTGCACTGAAGCTTTCTTT

v_call: TRBV27
j_call: TRBJ2-1
clone_size: -
d_call: TRBD2
cdr3_aa: CASSSQTSEGYNEQFF
cdr3_nt: TGTGCCAGCAGTTCCCAGACTAGCGAGGGCTACAATGAGCAGTTCTTC

v_call: TRBV2
j_call: TRBJ2-7
clone_size: -
d_call: -
cdr3_aa: CAGAAGGNYEQYF
cdr3_nt: TGTGCAGGGGCGGCAGGGGGGAACTACGAGCAGTACTTC

v_call: TRBV11-2
j_call: TRBJ2-2
clone_size: -
d_call: TRBD1
cdr3_aa: CASSVQGALDTGELFF
cdr3_nt: TGTGCCAGCAGCGTACAGGGGGCCTTGGACACCGGGGAGCTGTTTTTT

v_call: TRBV5-1
j_call: TRBJ1-3
clone_size: -
d_call: -
cdr3_aa: CASSLGWETPGNTIYF
cdr3_nt: TGCGCCAGCAGCTTGGGGTGGGAGACTCCTGGAAACACCATATATTTT

v_call: TRBV28
j_call: TRBJ2-7
clone_size: -
d_call: -
cdr3_aa: CATRLVSTYEQYF
cdr3_nt: TGTGCCACCCGACTAGTCTCTACCTACGAGCAGTACTTC

v_call: TRBV19
j_call: TRBJ2-4
clone_size: -
d_call: -
cdr3_aa: CASGQPIAKNIQYF
cdr3_nt: TGTGCCAGTGGACAGCCGATAGCCAAAAACATTCAGTACTTC

v_call: TRBV15
j_call: TRBJ2-7
clone_size: -
d_call: -
cdr3_aa: CATSREPADQYEQYF
cdr3_nt: TGTGCCACCAGCAGAGAACCAGCGGATCAATACGAGCAGTACTTC

v_call: TRBV30
j_call: TRBJ2-1
clone_size: -
d_call: TRBD2
cdr3_aa: CALTSGNEQFF
cdr3_nt: TGTGCCCTGACTAGCGGAAATGAGCAGTTCTTC

v_call: TRBV27
j_call: TRBJ1-3
clone_size: -
d_call: TRBD1
cdr3_aa: CASATGSRNTIYF
cdr3_nt: TGTGCCAGCGCGACAGGGAGCCGAAACACCATATATTTT

v_call: TRBV28
j_call: TRBJ2-1
clone_size: -
d_call: -
cdr3_aa: CASKRGGTYLNEQFF
cdr3_nt: TGTGCCAGCAAAAGGGGGGGGACCTACCTCAATGAGCAGTTCTTC

v_call: TRBV6-5
j_call: TRBJ2-2
clone_size: few
d_call: TRBD2
cdr3_aa: CASSYSTGTSVGELFF
cdr3_nt: TGTGCCAGCAGTTACTCCACTGGGACTAGCGTTGGGGAGCTGTTTTTT

v_call: TRBV19
j_call: TRBJ2-1
clone_size: -
d_call: TRBD2
cdr3_aa: CASSIYSSGSNEQFF
cdr3_nt: TGTGCCAGTAGTATATATAGCAGCGGGAGTAATGAGCAGTTCTTC

v_call: TRBV28
j_call: TRBJ2-7
clone_size: -
d_call: TRBD1
cdr3_aa: CASTRGGTGAYEQYF
cdr3_nt: TGTGCCAGCACCCGAGGTGGGACAGGGGCCTACGAGCAGTACTTC

v_call: TRBV27
j_call: TRBJ2-1
clone_size: -
d_call: -
cdr3_aa: CAAKGWLHNEQFF
cdr3_nt: TGTGCCGCCAAGGGGTGGCTCCACAATGAGCAGTTCTTC

v_call: TRBV9
j_call: TRBJ2-7
clone_size: -
d_call: TRBD2
cdr3_aa: CASSPSGKMGEQYF
cdr3_nt: TGTGCCAGCAGCCCAAGCGGGAAGATGGGGGAGCAGTACTTC

v_call: TRBV7-2
j_call: TRBJ2-7
clone_size: -
d_call: -
cdr3_aa: CASSLGVARAGSYEQYF
cdr3_nt: TGTGCCAGCAGCTTAGGGGTAGCGCGGGCGGGCTCCTACGAGCAGTACTTC

v_call: TRBV30
j_call: TRBJ1-6
clone_size: -
d_call: TRBD1
cdr3_aa: CAYGRGQNNSPLHF
cdr3_nt: TGTGCCTATGGAAGGGGACAGAATAATTCACCCCTCCACTTT

v_call: TRBV5-1
j_call: TRBJ2-7
clone_size: -
d_call: TRBD2
cdr3_aa: CASSLEAGAVYEQYF
cdr3_nt: TGCGCCAGCAGCTTGGAGGCGGGAGCCGTCTACGAGCAGTACTTC

v_call: TRBV6-1
j_call: TRBJ1-2
clone_size: -
d_call: -
cdr3_aa: CASKMYGDMTNGYTF
cdr3_nt: TGTGCCAGCAAGATGTACGGGGATATGACTAACGGCTACACCTTC

v_call: TRBV5-6
j_call: TRBJ2-6
clone_size: -
d_call: TRBD1
cdr3_aa: CASSLDRGPGANVLTF
cdr3_nt: TGTGCCAGCAGCTTGGACAGGGGCCCTGGGGCCAACGTCCTGACTTTC

v_call: TRBV10-1
j_call: TRBJ2-7
clone_size: -
d_call: TRBD1
cdr3_aa: CASSENRGVDEQYF
cdr3_nt: TGCGCCAGCAGTGAGAACAGGGGAGTGGACGAGCAGTACTTC

v_call: TRBV4-2
j_call: TRBJ1-1
clone_size: few
d_call: -
cdr3_aa: CASSQVGGNTEAFF
cdr3_nt: TGTGCCAGCAGCCAAGTAGGGGGGAACACTGAAGCTTTCTTT

v_call: TRBV2
j_call: TRBJ1-4
clone_size: few
d_call: -
cdr3_aa: CASSGLSLMANEKLFF
cdr3_nt: TGTGCCAGTTCCGGGTTAAGCCTAATGGCTAATGAAAAACTGTTTTTT

v_call: TRBV18
j_call: TRBJ2-1
clone_size: few
d_call: TRBD1
cdr3_aa: CASSPDRELLDEQFF
cdr3_nt: TGTGCCAGCTCACCGGACAGGGAGCTATTAGATGAGCAGTTCTTC

v_call: TRBV6-1
j_call: TRBJ2-7
clone_size: -
d_call: -
cdr3_aa: CASDGLGQGGYEQYF
cdr3_nt: TGTGCCAGCGATGGATTGGGGCAGGGTGGTTACGAGCAGTACTTC

v_call: TRBV9
j_call: TRBJ2-2
clone_size: -
d_call: TRBD1
cdr3_aa: CASSTVPAQTGSTGELFF
cdr3_nt: TGTGCCAGCAGCACCGTGCCTGCCCAGACAGGGAGCACCGGGGAGCTGTTTTTT